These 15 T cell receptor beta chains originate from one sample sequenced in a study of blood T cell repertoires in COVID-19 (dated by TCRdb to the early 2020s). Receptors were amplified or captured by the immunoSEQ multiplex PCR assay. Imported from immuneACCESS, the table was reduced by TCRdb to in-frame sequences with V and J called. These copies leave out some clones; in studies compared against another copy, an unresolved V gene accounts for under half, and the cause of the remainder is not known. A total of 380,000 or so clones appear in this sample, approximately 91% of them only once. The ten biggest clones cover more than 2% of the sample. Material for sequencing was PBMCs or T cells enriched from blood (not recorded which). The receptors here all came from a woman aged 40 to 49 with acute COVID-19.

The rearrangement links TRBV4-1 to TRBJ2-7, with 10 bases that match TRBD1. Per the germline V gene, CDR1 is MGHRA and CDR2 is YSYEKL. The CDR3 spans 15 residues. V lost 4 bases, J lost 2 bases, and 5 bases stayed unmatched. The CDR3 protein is CASSLDRGETYEQYF. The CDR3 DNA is TGCGCCAGCAGCCTGGACAGGGGGGAGACCTACGAGCAGTACTTC.

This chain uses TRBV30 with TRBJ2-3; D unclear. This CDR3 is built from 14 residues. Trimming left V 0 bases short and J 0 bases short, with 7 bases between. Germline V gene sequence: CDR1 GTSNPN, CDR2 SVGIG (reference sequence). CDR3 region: CAWSVLVSTDTQYF. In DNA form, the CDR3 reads TGTGCCTGGAGTGTCCTTGTCAGCACAGATACGCAGTATTTT.

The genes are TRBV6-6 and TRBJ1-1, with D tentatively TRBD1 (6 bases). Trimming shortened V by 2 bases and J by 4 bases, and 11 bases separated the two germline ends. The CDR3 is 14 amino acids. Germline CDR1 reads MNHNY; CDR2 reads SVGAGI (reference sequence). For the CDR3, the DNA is TGTGCCAGCAGTTACCCTAAGGACAGCACTGAAGCTTTCTTT. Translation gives CASSYPKDSTEAFF.

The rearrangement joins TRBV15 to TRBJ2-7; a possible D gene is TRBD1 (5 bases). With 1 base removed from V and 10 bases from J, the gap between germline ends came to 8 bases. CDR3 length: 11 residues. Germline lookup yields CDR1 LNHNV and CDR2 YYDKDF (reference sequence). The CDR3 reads CATSRVDTQYF. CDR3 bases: TGTGCCACCAGCAGAGTGGACACTCAGTACTTC.

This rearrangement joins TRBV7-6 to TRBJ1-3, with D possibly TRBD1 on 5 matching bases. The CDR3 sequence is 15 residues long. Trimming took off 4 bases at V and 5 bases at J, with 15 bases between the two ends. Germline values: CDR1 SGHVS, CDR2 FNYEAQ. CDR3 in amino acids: CASSSGQGSRNTIYF. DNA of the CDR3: TGTGCCAGCAGCTCTGGGCAGGGAAGTAGAAACACCATATATTTT.

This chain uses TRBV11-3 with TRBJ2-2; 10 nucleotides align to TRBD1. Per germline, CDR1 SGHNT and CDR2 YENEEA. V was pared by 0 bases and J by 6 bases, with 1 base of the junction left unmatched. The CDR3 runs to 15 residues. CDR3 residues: CASSLEGTGAGELFF. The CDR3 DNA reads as TGTGCCAGCAGCTTAGAAGGGACAGGGGCCGGGGAGCTGTTTTTT.

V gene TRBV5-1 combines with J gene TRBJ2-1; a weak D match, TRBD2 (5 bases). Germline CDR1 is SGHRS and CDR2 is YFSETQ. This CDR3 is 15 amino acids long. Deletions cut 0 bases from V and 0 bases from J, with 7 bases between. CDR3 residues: CASSLGLASYNEQFF. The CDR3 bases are TGCGCCAGCAGCTTGGGTCTAGCCTCCTACAATGAGCAGTTCTTC.

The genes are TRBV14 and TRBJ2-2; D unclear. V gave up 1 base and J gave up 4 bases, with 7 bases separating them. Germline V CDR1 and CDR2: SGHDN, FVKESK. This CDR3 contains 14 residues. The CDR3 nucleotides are TGTGCCAGCAGCCAAGTGATCGGCACCGGGGAGCTGTTTTTT. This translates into CASSQVIGTGELFF.

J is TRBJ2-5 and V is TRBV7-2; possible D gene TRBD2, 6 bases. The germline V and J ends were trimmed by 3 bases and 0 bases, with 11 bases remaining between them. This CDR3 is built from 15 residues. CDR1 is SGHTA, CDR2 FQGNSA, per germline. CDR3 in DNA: TGTGCCAGCAGCTTCGTTGGAGGGGACCAAGAGACCCAGTACTTC. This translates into CASSFVGGDQETQYF.

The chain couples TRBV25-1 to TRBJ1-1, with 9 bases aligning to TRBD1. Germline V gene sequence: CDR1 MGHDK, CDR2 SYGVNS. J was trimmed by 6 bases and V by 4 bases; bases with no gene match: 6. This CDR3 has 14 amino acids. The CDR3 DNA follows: TGTGCCAGCAGTGGGACAAGGACAGGGGCTGAAGCTTTCTTT. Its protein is CASSGTRTGAEAFF.

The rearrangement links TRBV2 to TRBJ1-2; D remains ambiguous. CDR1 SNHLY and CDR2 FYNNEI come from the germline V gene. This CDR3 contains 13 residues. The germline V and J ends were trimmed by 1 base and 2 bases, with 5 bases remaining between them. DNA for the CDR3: TGTGCCAGCAGTGAAGGGGAGAACTATGGCTACACCTTC. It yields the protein CASSEGENYGYTF.

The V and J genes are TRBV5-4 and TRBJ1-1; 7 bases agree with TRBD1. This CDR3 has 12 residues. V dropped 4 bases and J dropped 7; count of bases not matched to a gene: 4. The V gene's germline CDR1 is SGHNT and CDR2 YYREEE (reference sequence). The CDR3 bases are TGTGCCAGCAGCATCGGGACAGTTGAAGCTTTCTTT. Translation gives CASSIGTVEAFF.

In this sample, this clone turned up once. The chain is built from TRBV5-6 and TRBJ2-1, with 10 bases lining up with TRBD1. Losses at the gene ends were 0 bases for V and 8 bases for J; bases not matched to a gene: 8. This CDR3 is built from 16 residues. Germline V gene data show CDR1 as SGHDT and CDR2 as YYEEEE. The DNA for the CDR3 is TGTGCCAGCAGCTTGGTTCCCGGGACAGGGGACCATGAGCAGTTCTTC. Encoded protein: CASSLVPGTGDHEQFF.

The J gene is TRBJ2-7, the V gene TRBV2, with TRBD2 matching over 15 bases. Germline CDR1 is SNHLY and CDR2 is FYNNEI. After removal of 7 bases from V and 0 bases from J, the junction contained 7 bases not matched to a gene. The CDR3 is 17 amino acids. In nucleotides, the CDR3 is TGTGCCAGCACGGGGACTAGCGGGGGGTCGAGCTCCTACGAGCAGTACTTC. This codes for CASTGTSGGSSSYEQYF.

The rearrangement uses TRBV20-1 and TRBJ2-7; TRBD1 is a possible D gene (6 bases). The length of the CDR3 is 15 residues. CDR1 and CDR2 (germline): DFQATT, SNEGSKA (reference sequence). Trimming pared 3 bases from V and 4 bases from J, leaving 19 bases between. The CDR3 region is CSASGDTEHSYEQYF. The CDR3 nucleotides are TGCAGTGCTAGTGGGGACACAGAACATAGTTACGAGCAGTACTTC.